This T cell receptor beta chain was observed in a study of early stage breast cancer tumors. Study-level points and caveats: Bulk DNA sequencing of unsorted cells missed chain pairing and markers. Compared with adjacent normal breast, tumors showed about 2.5-fold denser, more clonal T cells.

Each sample had two DNA replicates, 0.5 to 0.65 ug blood or roughly 1.5 ug tissue. Method: immunoSEQ multiplex PCR; TCRdb's copy keeps in-frame clones and lacks some. The top ten hold more than 6.5% of the sample, which has approximately 7,900 clones, approximately 65% seen once. V lost 5 bases and J 0 bases, leaving 15 bases between the germline ends. The CDR3 is 15 amino acids. Germline CDR1 is SGHKS and CDR2 is YYEKEE (reference sequence). There are a few counts of this clone. Antigen specificity is unknown. The chain combines TRBV5-5 with TRBJ2-7; D is unclear. This TCR derives from a person between 65 and 80 years old with breast cancer. Sequencing was carried out using breast tumor tissue. The CDR3 DNA sequence: TGTGCCAGCAGATTGAACCAGGATAGCTCCTACGAGCAGTACTTC. Translating gives CASRLNQDSSYEQYF. Using reference TRBV5-5 and TRBJ2-7 for the parts outside the CDR3, the full variable domain is DAGVTQSPTHLIKTRGQQVTLRCSPISGHKSVSWYQQVLGQGPQFIFQYYEKEERGRGNFPDRFSARQFPNYSSELNVNALLLGDSALYLCASRLNQDSSYEQYFGPGTRLTVT.